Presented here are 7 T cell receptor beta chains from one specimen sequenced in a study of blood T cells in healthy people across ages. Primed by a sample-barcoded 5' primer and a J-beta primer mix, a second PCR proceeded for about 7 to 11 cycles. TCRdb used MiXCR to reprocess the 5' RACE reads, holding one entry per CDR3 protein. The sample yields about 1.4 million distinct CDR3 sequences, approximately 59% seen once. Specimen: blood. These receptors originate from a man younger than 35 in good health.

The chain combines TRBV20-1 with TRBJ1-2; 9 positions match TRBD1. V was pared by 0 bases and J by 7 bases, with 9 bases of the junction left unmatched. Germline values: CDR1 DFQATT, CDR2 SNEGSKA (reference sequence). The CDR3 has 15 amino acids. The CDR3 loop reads CSARDHTGGYGGYTF. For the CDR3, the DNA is TGCAGTGCTAGAGATCACACAGGGGGCTATGGTGGCTACACCTTC.

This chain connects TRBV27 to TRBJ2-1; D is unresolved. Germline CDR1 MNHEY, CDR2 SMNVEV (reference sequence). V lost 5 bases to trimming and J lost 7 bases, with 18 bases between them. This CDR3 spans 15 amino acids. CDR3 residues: CASSLAQVIRNEQFF. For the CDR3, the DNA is TGTGCCAGCAGTCTCGCCCAAGTCATCCGGAATGAGCAGTTCTTC.

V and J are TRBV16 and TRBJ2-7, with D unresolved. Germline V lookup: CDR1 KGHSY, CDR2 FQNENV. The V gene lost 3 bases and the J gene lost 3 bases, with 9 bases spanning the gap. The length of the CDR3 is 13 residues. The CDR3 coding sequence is TGTGCCAGCAGCCAGTCTATCTACTACGAGCAGTACTTC. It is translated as CASSQSIYYEQYF.

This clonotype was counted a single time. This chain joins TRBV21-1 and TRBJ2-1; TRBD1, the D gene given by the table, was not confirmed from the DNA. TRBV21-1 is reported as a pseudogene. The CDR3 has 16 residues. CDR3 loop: CASSKKKSTGENEQFF. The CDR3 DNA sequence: TGTGCCAGCAGCAAGAAAAAATCGACAGGGGAGAATGAGCAGTTCTTC.

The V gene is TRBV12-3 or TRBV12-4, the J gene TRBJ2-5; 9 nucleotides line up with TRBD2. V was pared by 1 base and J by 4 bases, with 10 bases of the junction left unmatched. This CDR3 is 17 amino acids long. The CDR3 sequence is CASSLGTSAEAGETQYF. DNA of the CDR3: TGTGCCAGCAGTTTAGGGACTAGCGCGGAAGCGGGAGAGACCCAGTACTTC.

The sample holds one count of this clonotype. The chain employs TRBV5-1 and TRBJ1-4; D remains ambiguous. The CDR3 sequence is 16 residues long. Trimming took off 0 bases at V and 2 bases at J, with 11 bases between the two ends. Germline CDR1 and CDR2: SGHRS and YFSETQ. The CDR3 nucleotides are TGCGCCAGCAGCTTGGGCTTAACGGATACTAATGAAAAACTGTTTTTT. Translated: CASSLGLTDTNEKLFF.

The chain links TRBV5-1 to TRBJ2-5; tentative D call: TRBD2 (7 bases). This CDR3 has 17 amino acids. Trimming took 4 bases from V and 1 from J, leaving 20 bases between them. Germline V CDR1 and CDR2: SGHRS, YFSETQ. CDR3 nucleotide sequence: TGCGCCAGCAGCCCAGGGGTTAGCGGGCTGTTCCAAGAGACCCAGTACTTC. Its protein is CASSPGVSGLFQETQYF.